This T cell receptor beta chain was sequenced in a study of naive and memory T cell subsets. An equimolar mix of two oligonucleotides served as the beta constant-region primer for TRBC1 and TRBC2. Ligated cDNA was amplified by four rounds of PCR with nested alpha and beta constant-region primers and SP2. TCRdb re-called the UMI-ligation and nested PCR reads with MiXCR, one entry per CDR3 protein. The table has 80,000 or so distinct CDR3 sequences, over 8.5% seen once. V was pared by 5 bases and J by 1 base, with 6 bases of the junction left unmatched. Germline CDR1 and CDR2: SEHNR and FQNEAQ (reference sequence). There are 15 residues in the CDR3.

The source material was naive CD8+ T cells from blood. The chain links TRBV7-9 to TRBJ2-5; 8 bases are a match to TRBD1. The sequence was collected from a human donor in good health. In DNA form, the CDR3 reads TGTGCCAGCAGCCCGACTGACAGGGGCCAAGAGACCCAGTACTTC. It codes for CASSPTDRGQETQYF. Full variable domain (outside the CDR3, taken from reference TRBV7-9 and TRBJ2-5): DTGVSQNPRHKITKRGQNVTFRCDPISEHNRLYWYRQTLGQGPEFLTYFQNEAQLEKSRLLSDRFSAERPKGSFSTLEIQRTEQGDSAMYLCASSPTDRGQETQYFGPGTRLLVL.